These T cell receptor beta chains were read from a single sample in a study of CD8+CD57+ T cells in acquired aplastic anemia. Each CDR3 protein gets one entry after TCRdb re-called the reads with MiXCR. The sample lists hundreds of thousands of distinct CDR3 sequences, 60% to 80% seen once, with 4% in the top ten. What was sequenced was sorted CD4+, CD8+, or CD8+CD57+ T cells (not recorded which) from PBMCs. The receptors were gathered from a human donor in good health, serving as a control. CDR3s include the opening cysteine and the closing phenylalanine or tryptophan. The order of the fields is CDR3 DNA, CDR3 protein, J gene, clone size, D gene, V gene. A D gene is named only where the DNA matches it firmly. Clone sizes are given selectively: once, few, many, or a class where the clone is expanded.

TGTGCCAGCAGGGGGACAGGGGGTGAAAAACTGTTTTTT,CASRGTGGEKLFF,TRBJ1-4,many,TRBD1,TRBV2
TGTGCCAGCAGCCAAGCCGACAGGGCGAATGGCTACACCTTC,CASSQADRANGYTF,TRBJ1-2,many,TRBD1,TRBV3-1
TGCAGCGTTAGAGCGGAAGTGGATTCACCCCTCCACTTT,CSVRAEVDSPLHF,TRBJ1-6,once,NA,TRBV20-1
TGCAGTGTTAGAGATCTTGGGTCCAGGCCCCAGCATTTT,CSVRDLGSRPQHF,TRBJ1-5,NA,NA,TRBV20-1
TGTGCCAGCAGCGTAGATCGGGTGAGCATTCAGTACTACTTC,CASSVDRVSIQYYF,TRBJ2-5,NA,NA,TRBV9
TGTGCCAGCAGCCCCGGTGGACTAGCGGAACTCCAACGATTT,CASSPGGLAELQRF,TRBJ2-3,NA,TRBD2,TRBV7-6
TGCAGTGCTAGAGAGACTACCGGGGAGCGGTTCTTC,CSARETTGERFF,TRBJ2-1,many,NA,TRBV20-1
TGTGCCAGCACCGACGTTACCGGGTTCAGCTCTAGCTTCACCTTC,CASTDVTGFSSSFTF,TRBJ1-2,NA,NA,TRBV7-2
TGTGCCCCCGAGGGGGTTGATGAGCAGTTCCTCGGGCCATACTTC,CAPEGVDEQFLGPYF,TRBJ2-7,NA,NA,TRBV7-3
TGTGCTAGTCCGGCTAGCGGAAACTCCTACAATGAGCAGTTCTTC,CASPASGNSYNEQFF,TRBJ2-1,few,TRBD2,TRBV7-8
TGTGCCAGCAGTCGAGGGGCACCGGTCAATGAGCAGTTCTTC,CASSRGAPVNEQFF,TRBJ2-1,many,NA,TRBV6-4
TGTGCCACCAGCACAGGGAGGCAGAATGATGAACCTTTCTTT,CATSTGRQNDEPFF,TRBJ1-1,NA,NA,TRBV15
TGTGCCAGCACTATCGGGGGCTTTAATGAGCAGTTCTTC,CASTIGGFNEQFF,TRBJ2-1,NA,NA,TRBV7-3
TGTGCCAGCAGCTTAGCGCCGGCGGGGGGGTCCGAGACCCAGTACTTC,CASSLAPAGGSETQYF,TRBJ2-5,NA,TRBD2,TRBV7-2
TGTGCCAGCAGTCAGGCGTTACGGGGACGGGGTTTAGGAAACACCATATATTTT,CASSQALRGRGLGNTIYF,TRBJ1-3,many,NA,TRBV7-6
TGTGCCACCAGCAGGGACTTTGATGAAAAACTGTTTTTT,CATSRDFDEKLFF,TRBJ1-4,NA,NA,TRBV15
TGTGCCAGCAGTGCCTCTTTAAGGACCCAGTACTTC,CASSASLRTQYF,TRBJ2-5,many,NA,TRBV25-1
TGCAGCTCATCCACGGGGACTAGCGGGGGGTCGAGCTCCTACAATGAGCAGTTCTTC,CSSSTGTSGGSSSYNEQFF,TRBJ2-1,NA,TRBD2,TRBV29-1
TGTGCCTGGAGTCAGCGGGGGGGCATAAACATTCAGTACTTC,CAWSQRGGINIQYF,TRBJ2-4,few,TRBD2,TRBV30
TGTGCCAGCAGCCAAATCGGCAAAGGCTATGGCTACACCTTC,CASSQIGKGYGYTF,TRBJ1-2,many,NA,TRBV3-1
TGTGCCAGCAGCTTAGCCGCAGCGGGGGGCCAGAATGAGCAGTTCTTC,CASSLAAAGGQNEQFF,TRBJ2-1,NA,TRBD2,TRBV7-2
TGCAGTGCTATGAGGGTCACGCTGAACACCTTC,CSAMRVTLNTF,TRBJ1-2,NA,NA,TRBV20-1
TGTGCCACCTTCAAGGGCCAACGCACAGATACGCAGTATTTT,CATFKGQRTDTQYF,TRBJ2-3,once,NA,TRBV24-1
TGCGCCAGCAGTGGTGGGACAGGTTTCCGCGAGCAGTACTTC,CASSGGTGFREQYF,TRBJ2-7,many,TRBD1,TRBV10-1
TGTGCCAGCAGCCAGGGGCCGTGGACTAGCGGGGGGTACGGGGCCTACGAGCAGTACTTC,CASSQGPWTSGGYGAYEQYF,TRBJ2-7,NA,TRBD2,TRBV19
NA,CASSDQARRDVLLFF,TRBJ1-4,NA,NA,TRBV2
TGTGCCTGGAGCCGAAGACCGAGGAGCTGCTTTTTTTCACCCCTCCACTTT,CAWSRRPRSCFFSPLHF,TRBJ1-6,NA,NA,TRBV7-3
TGTGCCAGCAGGATGACGGGCGGGGTGATAGATACGCAGTATTTT,CASRMTGGVIDTQYF,TRBJ2-3,NA,NA,TRBV7-9
TGCGCCAGCAGCCAGCGGGAGTATGGCTACACCTTC,CASSQREYGYTF,TRBJ1-2,NA,NA,TRBV4-3
TGTGCCAGCAGCTACGGCGGGGGGTATGGGGACACCTTC,CASSYGGGYGDTF,TRBJ1-2,NA,NA,TRBV9
TGTGCCATCAGTGGCGGTGGGGCGCAAAGGACCTACGAGCAGTACTTC,CAISGGGAQRTYEQYF,TRBJ2-7,NA,NA,TRBV10-3